This T cell receptor beta chain appears in the sequencing data of a study of cytomegalovirus exposure and HLA in healthy donors. The PCR was carried out with 60 Vbeta primers and 13 Jbeta primers. Produced via immunoSEQ multiplex PCR; TCRdb's table is partial and in-frame only. The sample contains around 150,000 clones, approximately 80% of which appear only once. The CDR3 extends over 13 amino acids. J lost 6 bases, V lost 7 bases, and 6 bases had no gene match. From germline, CDR1 is MNHEY and CDR2 SVGAGI. The sequence was collected from a woman aged 25 to 39 in good health and CMV-seropositive. The sequencing sample was made of PBMCs. This chain links TRBV6-5 with TRBJ2-7; 10 bases agree with TRBD1. The DNA for the CDR3 is TGTGCCAGCAAGAAGGACAGGGGGGGCGAGCAGTACTTC. Amino acids: CASKKDRGGEQYF.